The clone carrying this T cell receptor (beta chain) was found a few times. This record belongs to a study of naive and memory T cell subsets. The SP2 primer and nested alpha and beta constant region primers amplified ligated cDNA in four rounds. Alpha and beta constant region primers primed reverse transcription for blood and skin samples. TCRdb used MiXCR to reprocess the UMI-ligation and nested PCR reads, holding one entry per CDR3 protein. The repertoire holds around 14,000 distinct CDR3 sequences, around 5.2% seen once, with 6.5% to 10% in the top ten. The CDR3 contains 19 residues. V shed 4 bases and J shed 1 base, with 24 bases lying between them. Treatment denoted: skin biopsy from PPD injection site in Mantoux-positive individual. A UMI-containing oligonucleotide was joined by 3' ligation to the TCR cDNA template. Tuberculin skin test biopsies were taken where PPD was injected in Mantoux-positive people. Reverse transcription used DNase-treated unsorted total RNA, aiming for roughly 1 to 1000 ng.

The clonotype was recovered from an adult in good health. This sequence joins TRBV12-3 or TRBV12-4 and TRBJ2-3, with a tentative D call TRBD2 (7 bases). The specimen comprised skin, sampled from a tuberculin skin test site. Written as DNA, the CDR3 is TGTGCCAGCAGTTGTAATTTTAATGGCGGGGGCGCATGCACAGATACGCAGTATTTT. Its protein is CASSCNFNGGGACTDTQYF.